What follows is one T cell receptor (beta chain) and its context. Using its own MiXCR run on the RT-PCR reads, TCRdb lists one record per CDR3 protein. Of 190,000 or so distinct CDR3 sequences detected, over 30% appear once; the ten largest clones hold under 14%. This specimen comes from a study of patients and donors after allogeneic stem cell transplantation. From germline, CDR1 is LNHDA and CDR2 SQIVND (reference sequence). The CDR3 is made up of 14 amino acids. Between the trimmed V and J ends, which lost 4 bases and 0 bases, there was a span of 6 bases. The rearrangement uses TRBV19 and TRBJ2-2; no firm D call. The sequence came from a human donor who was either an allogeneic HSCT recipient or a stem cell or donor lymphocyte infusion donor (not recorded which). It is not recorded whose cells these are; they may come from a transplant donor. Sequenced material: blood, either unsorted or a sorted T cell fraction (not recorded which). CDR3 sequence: CASSTGPNTGELFF. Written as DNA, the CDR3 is TGTGCCAGTAGTACCGGACCGAACACCGGGGAGCTGTTTTTT.